The next 27 T cell receptor beta chains were all read from a single sample in a study of shared T cell receptors in the human thymus. Libraries were prepared by immunoSEQ multiplex PCR; TCRdb keeps only in-frame clonotypes and omits some of them. Altogether about 660,000 clones are present, more than 75% being singletons, with the ten largest covering over 0.008%. The same sample was also studied in work on human thymus T cells.

Sample: thymocytes. Receptors were obtained from a boy in the first two years of life with a congenital heart defect.

This rearrangement joins TRBV19 to TRBJ1-1, with TRBD1 matching 8 bases. The length of the CDR3 is 15 residues. V trimming: 5 bases; J trimming: 3 bases; junction bases outside the gene matches: 8. From germline, CDR1 is LNHDA and CDR2 SQIVND (reference sequence). This chain's CDR3 is CASSPLDRGDTEAFF. Here the CDR3 DNA reads TGTGCCAGTAGTCCCCTCGACAGGGGAGACACTGAAGCTTTCTTT.

This sequence joins TRBV19 and TRBJ2-2; 8 positions match TRBD1. The CDR3 is 16 residues long. V trimming: 7 bases; J trimming: 9 bases; junction bases outside the gene matches: 16. CDR1 and CDR2 from the germline V gene are LNHDA and SQIVND (reference sequence). CDR3 sequence (DNA): TGTGCCAGTATCCCTAGGGCAGGGGGCCCCAAGCGGGAGCTGTTTTTT. Translating gives CASIPRAGGPKRELFF.

V gene TRBV28 combines with J gene TRBJ1-2; 7 bases fit TRBD1. The CDR3 sequence is 14 residues long. V was clipped by 5 bases and J by 3 bases; unmatched bases: 6. The germline gives CDR1 MDHEN, CDR2 SYDVKM. The CDR3 region is CASSRQGRHYGYTF. In nucleotides, the CDR3 is TGTGCCAGCAGTCGACAGGGACGGCACTATGGCTACACCTTC.

The V gene is TRBV5-6, the J gene TRBJ1-1, with 10 bases identical to TRBD1. The CDR3 spans 16 residues. Germline CDR1 reads SGHDT; CDR2 reads YYEEEE. The V gene end was trimmed by 4 bases and the J gene end by 3 bases; junction bases not matched to a gene: 9. CDR3 sequence reads: CASSPTGGEGDTEAFF. For the CDR3, the DNA is TGTGCCAGCAGCCCGACAGGGGGCGAGGGTGACACTGAAGCTTTCTTT. Using reference TRBV5-6 and TRBJ1-1 for the parts outside the CDR3, the full variable domain is DAGVTQSPTHLIKTRGQQVTLRCSPKSGHDTVSWYQQALGQGPQFIFQYYEEEERQRGNFPDRFSGHQFPNYSSELNVNALLLGDSALYLCASSPTGGEGDTEAFFGQGTRLTVV.

The chain has TRBV9 and TRBJ2-1; a weak D match, TRBD1 (5 bases). This CDR3 comprises 14 residues. CDR1 SGDLS and CDR2 YYNGEE come from the germline V gene. Trimming cost V 0 bases and J 5 bases, with 9 bases left between them. CDR3 amino acids: CASSVGRADNEQFF. CDR3 DNA sequence: TGTGCCAGCAGCGTAGGCAGGGCCGACAATGAGCAGTTCTTC. The whole variable domain, remainder taken from reference TRBV9 and TRBJ2-1, is DSGVTQTPKHLITATGQRVTLRCSPRSGDLSVYWYQQSLDQGLQFLIQYYNGEERAKGNILERFSAQQFPDLHSELNLSSLELGDSALYFCASSVGRADNEQFFGPGTRLTVL.

Points on this clone: Additional DNA sequences in this sample encode the identical CDR3. In nucleotides, the CDR3 is TGTGCCAGCAGCCCTCGACAGGATTTGAACACTGAAGCTTTCTTT. Translation gives CASSPRQDLNTEAFF. The chain has TRBV9 and TRBJ1-1; D is perhaps TRBD1 (6 bases). This CDR3 has 15 residues. Trimming removed 4 bases at V and 0 bases at J, with 13 bases between. Germline values: CDR1 SGDLS, CDR2 YYNGEE.

This chain joins TRBV5-1 and TRBJ2-1, with TRBD2 identical over 16 bases. J lost 2 bases, V lost 0 bases, and 5 bases had no gene match. Germline V lookup: CDR1 SGHRS, CDR2 YFSETQ. The CDR3 has 19 amino acids. The CDR3 reads CASSLVGTSGRATYNEQFF. CDR3 DNA sequence: TGCGCCAGCAGCTTGGTCGGGACTAGCGGGAGGGCCACCTACAATGAGCAGTTCTTC.

In its sample, this clone was seen once. The genes are TRBV2 and TRBJ2-5; no reliable D call. CDR1 and CDR2 (germline): SNHLY, FYNNEI. This CDR3 region has 14 residues. The V end was cut by 0 bases, the J end by 0 bases, with 5 bases between. CDR3 loop: CASSEADNQETQYF. CDR3 in DNA: TGTGCCAGCAGTGAAGCTGACAACCAAGAGACCCAGTACTTC.

This clone was seen a single time. V gene TRBV6-1 combines with J gene TRBJ1-3; 11 positions match TRBD1. The germline V gene encodes CDR1 MNHNS and CDR2 SASEGT. The CDR3 sequence is 16 residues long. With V trimmed by 4 bases and J by 5 bases, 7 bases remained unmatched. CDR3 DNA: TGTGCCAGCAGTGGAACGGGACAGGGGGACCGAAACACCATATATTTT. Its translation is CASSGTGQGDRNTIYF.

The chain uses TRBV6-6 and TRBJ1-2; 9 nucleotides agree with TRBD1. Unmatched junction bases numbered 9, after V lost 5 bases and J lost 2 bases. This CDR3 region has 16 residues. CDR1 is MNHNY, CDR2 SVGAGI, per germline (reference sequence). CDR3 DNA sequence: TGTGCCAGCAGTCCTCCTAGGGACAGGGAAAACTATGGCTACACCTTC. Residues: CASSPPRDRENYGYTF.

The rearrangement joins TRBV12-5 to TRBJ2-1, with 10 bases lining up with TRBD2. Germline V gene sequence: CDR1 LGHNT, CDR2 FRNRAP. This CDR3 region has 17 residues. J was trimmed by 1 base and V by 2 bases; bases with no gene match: 5. This CDR3 is CASGLPSSGSSYNEQFF. The CDR3 bases are TGTGCTAGTGGTTTGCCCTCTAGCGGGAGTTCCTACAATGAGCAGTTCTTC.

This clone was recorded once. The J gene is TRBJ2-7, the V gene TRBV6-4, with a possible D match to TRBD1 (6 bases). Germline lookup yields CDR1 MRHNA and CDR2 SNTAGT. This CDR3 spans 13 amino acids. The ends were cut back, 9 bases at V and 4 bases at J, with 16 bases in the middle. The CDR3 loop is CARYKGGGYEQYF. The CDR3 DNA sequence: TGTGCCAGATACAAAGGGGGTGGGTACGAGCAGTACTTC.

This chain connects TRBV19 to TRBJ2-7, with 8 bases aligning to TRBD1. V was clipped by 11 bases and J by 5 bases; unmatched bases: 11. Germline loops: CDR1 LNHDA, CDR2 SQIVND (reference sequence). The length of the CDR3 is 13 residues. The CDR3 is CASPRAGGDEQYF. The CDR3 bases are TGTGCCTCCCCGAGGGCAGGGGGCGACGAGCAGTACTTC.

The J gene is TRBJ2-7, the V gene TRBV4-3, with TRBD2 matching 8 bases. Unmatched junction bases numbered 11, after V lost 3 bases and J lost 4 bases. Germline-derived CDR1 and CDR2 are LGHNA and YSLEER. The CDR3 is made up of 16 amino acids. CDR3 sequence reads: CASSQAETSGYYEQYF. The CDR3 DNA sequence: TGCGCCAGCAGCCAGGCCGAAACTAGCGGCTATTACGAGCAGTACTTC.

As to this clone: Within the sample, other DNA sequences also encode this same CDR3. V and J are TRBV27 and TRBJ2-7; 9 bases align to TRBD1. CDR1 MNHEY and CDR2 SMNVEV come from the germline V gene (reference sequence). J gave up 3 bases and V 4 bases, and 1 base lay outside the gene matches. The CDR3 spans 13 residues. Written as DNA, the CDR3 is TGTGCCAGCAGTTCGGGACAGGGCTACGAGCAGTACTTC. It encodes CASSSGQGYEQYF.

This clone was observed a handful of times. The V gene is TRBV6-6, the J gene TRBJ2-7; D is possibly TRBD2 (5 bases). Between the trimmed V and J ends, which lost 2 bases and 1 base, there was a span of 15 bases. Germline CDR1 is MNHNY and CDR2 is SVGAGI (reference sequence). This CDR3 has 16 amino acids. The CDR3 here is CASSYAGLIPSYEQYF. For the CDR3, the DNA is TGTGCCAGCAGTTACGCGGGCCTAATACCATCCTACGAGCAGTACTTC.

The chain combines TRBV27 with TRBJ2-5, with D possibly matching TRBD2 (5 bases). Trimming took off 4 bases at V and 1 base at J, with 10 bases between the two ends. Germline-derived CDR1 and CDR2 are MNHEY and SMNVEV (reference sequence). The CDR3 contains 14 residues. Here the CDR3 reads CASSSPEVQETQYF. Written as DNA, the CDR3 is TGTGCCAGCAGTTCACCGGAGGTCCAAGAGACCCAGTACTTC.

A single count supports this clone. The CDR3 region is CASSLGETGGPYGYTF. The CDR3 DNA sequence: TGTGCCAGCAGCTTAGGAGAAACAGGGGGCCCATATGGCTACACCTTC. The chain uses TRBV11-3 and TRBJ1-2; 9 nucleotides agree with TRBD1. The V gene end was trimmed by 1 base and the J gene end by 5 bases; junction bases not matched to a gene: 8. CDR3 length equals 16 residues. CDR1 and CDR2 (germline): SGHNT, YENEEA.

The rearrangement links TRBV29-1 to TRBJ2-5; D perhaps matches TRBD2 (7 bases). V lost 2 bases, J lost 3 bases, and 10 bases lay in between. The CDR3 spans 13 residues. Germline CDR1 SQVTM, CDR2 ANQGSEA. The CDR3 DNA is TGCAGCGTTGAAAAGGGGGGGGAAGAGACCCAGTACTTC. Amino acids: CSVEKGGEETQYF.

The chain carries TRBV5-4 and TRBJ2-2, with 7 positions matching TRBD2. The length of the CDR3 is 16 residues. Losses at the gene ends were 2 bases for V and 7 bases for J; bases not matched to a gene: 11. Germline assignment: CDR1 SGHNT and CDR2 YYREEE (reference sequence). The CDR3 protein is CASSFFARGSDGELFF. The CDR3 nucleotides read TGTGCCAGCAGCTTTTTCGCCCGCGGGAGTGACGGGGAGCTGTTTTTT.

This rearrangement joins TRBV7-2 to TRBJ2-7; 7 positions agree with TRBD2. CDR1 SGHTA and CDR2 FQGNSA come from the germline V gene. V gave up 5 bases and J gave up 2 bases; unmatched junction bases: 15. The CDR3 covers 17 residues. CDR3 nucleotides: TGTGCCAGCAGCCCGCTCTGGGGCGGGAGTGGGACCTACGAGCAGTACTTC. It translates to CASSPLWGGSGTYEQYF.

The chain links TRBV7-2 to TRBJ2-5; 16 positions match TRBD2. With 5 bases clipped from V and 5 bases from J, the junction kept 11 bases outside the gene matches. Germline V gene data show CDR1 as SGHTA and CDR2 as FQGNSA. The CDR3 loop spans 18 amino acids. The CDR3 sequence is CASSPPGTSGRAGETQYF. Here the CDR3 DNA reads TGTGCCAGCAGCCCACCAGGGACTAGCGGGAGGGCCGGGGAGACCCAGTACTTC.

This sequence joins TRBV2 and TRBJ2-5, with 12 bases aligning to TRBD2. Per the germline V gene, CDR1 is SNHLY and CDR2 is FYNNEI. CDR3 length: 15 amino acids. After removal of 4 bases from V and 9 bases from J, the junction contained 9 bases not matched to a gene. CDR3 bases: TGTGCCAGCAGTGGGACTAGCGGGATACGATGGGCCCAGTACTTC. It translates to CASSGTSGIRWAQYF.

The genes are TRBV5-1 and TRBJ2-1, with D maybe TRBD2 (5 bases). Per germline, CDR1 SGHRS and CDR2 YFSETQ. The CDR3 loop spans 13 amino acids. Trimming stripped 2 bases from V and 5 bases from J, with 8 bases between. The CDR3 coding sequence is TGCGCCAGCAGCTTAGAAGCGGACAATGAGCAGTTCTTC. As protein: CASSLEADNEQFF.

This rearrangement joins TRBV27 to TRBJ2-1; 7 positions agree with TRBD2. V trimming: 1 base; J trimming: 0 bases; junction bases outside the gene matches: 3. Germline V gene lookup returns CDR1 MNHEY and CDR2 SMNVEV (reference sequence). CDR3 length: 16 residues. The CDR3, as DNA: TGTGCCAGCAGTTTATGTAAGCGGGACTCCTACAATGAGCAGTTCTTC. The encoded protein is CASSLCKRDSYNEQFF.

The V call is TRBV6-5, the J call TRBJ2-2; weak D call: TRBD2 (5 bases). In germline, CDR1 is MNHEY, CDR2 SVGAGI. This CDR3 spans 15 amino acids. V lost 2 bases and J lost 3, with 10 bases in between. The chain's CDR3 is CASSYETNYTGELFF. In DNA form, the CDR3 reads TGTGCCAGCAGTTACGAGACTAACTACACCGGGGAGCTGTTTTTT.

The chain uses TRBV25-1 and TRBJ2-3, with D possibly matching TRBD2 (5 bases). The V gene's germline CDR1 is MGHDK and CDR2 SYGVNS. V lost 2 bases, J lost 4 bases, and 13 bases lay in between. This CDR3 is 15 amino acids long. The CDR3 DNA follows: TGTGCCAGCAGTGAAGAGGGTAGGGTGGCAGATACGCAGTATTTT. This gives the protein CASSEEGRVADTQYF.